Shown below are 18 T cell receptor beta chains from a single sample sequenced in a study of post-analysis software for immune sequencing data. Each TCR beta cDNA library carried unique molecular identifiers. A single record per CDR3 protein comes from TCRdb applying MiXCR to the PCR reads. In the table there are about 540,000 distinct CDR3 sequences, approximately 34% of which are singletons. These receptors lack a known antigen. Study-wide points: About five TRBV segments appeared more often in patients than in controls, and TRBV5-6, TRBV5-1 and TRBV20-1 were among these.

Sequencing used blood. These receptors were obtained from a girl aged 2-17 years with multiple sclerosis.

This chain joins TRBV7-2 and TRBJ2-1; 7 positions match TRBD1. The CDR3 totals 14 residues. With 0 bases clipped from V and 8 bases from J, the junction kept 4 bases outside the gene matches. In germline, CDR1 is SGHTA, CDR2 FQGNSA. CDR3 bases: TGTGCCAGCAGCTTAGCCGACAGGGTTCATGAGCAGTTCTTC. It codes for CASSLADRVHEQFF.

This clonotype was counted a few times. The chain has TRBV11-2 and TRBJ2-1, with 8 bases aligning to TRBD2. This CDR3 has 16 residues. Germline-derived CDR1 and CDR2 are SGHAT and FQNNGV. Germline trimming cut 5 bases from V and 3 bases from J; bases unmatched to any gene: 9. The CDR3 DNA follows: TGTGCCAGCAGCACCCTGGGGCGGGGGGTCTACAATGAGCAGTTCTTC. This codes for CASSTLGRGVYNEQFF.

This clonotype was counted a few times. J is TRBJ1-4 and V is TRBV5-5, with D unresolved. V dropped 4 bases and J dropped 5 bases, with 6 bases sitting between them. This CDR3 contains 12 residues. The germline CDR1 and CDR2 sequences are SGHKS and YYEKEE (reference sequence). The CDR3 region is CASSLKNEKLFF. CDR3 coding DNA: TGTGCCAGCAGCCTGAAGAATGAAAAACTGTTTTTT.

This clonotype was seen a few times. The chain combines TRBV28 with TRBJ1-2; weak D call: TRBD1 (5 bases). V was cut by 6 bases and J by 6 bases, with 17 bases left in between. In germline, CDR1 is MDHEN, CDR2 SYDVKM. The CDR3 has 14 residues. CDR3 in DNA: TGTGCCAGCAGGGGGTCCGGGGCCATGGATGGCTACACCTTC. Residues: CASRGSGAMDGYTF.

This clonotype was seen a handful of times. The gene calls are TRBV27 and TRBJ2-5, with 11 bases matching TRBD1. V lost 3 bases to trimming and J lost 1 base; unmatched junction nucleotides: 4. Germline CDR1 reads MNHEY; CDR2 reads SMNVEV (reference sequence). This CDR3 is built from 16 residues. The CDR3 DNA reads TGTGCCAGCAGTTTTCGGGACAGGGGGGTCCAAGAGACCCAGTACTTC. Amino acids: CASSFRDRGVQETQYF.

CDR3 loop: CASSGLPGQQSTEAFF. For the CDR3, the DNA is TGTGCCAGCAGTGGGTTACCGGGACAGCAGAGCACTGAAGCTTTCTTT. J is TRBJ1-1 and V is TRBV25-1; 7 positions match TRBD1. Germline V gene data show CDR1 as MGHDK and CDR2 as SYGVNS. This CDR3 is built from 16 residues. J gave up 4 bases and V 4 bases, and 12 bases lay outside the gene matches.

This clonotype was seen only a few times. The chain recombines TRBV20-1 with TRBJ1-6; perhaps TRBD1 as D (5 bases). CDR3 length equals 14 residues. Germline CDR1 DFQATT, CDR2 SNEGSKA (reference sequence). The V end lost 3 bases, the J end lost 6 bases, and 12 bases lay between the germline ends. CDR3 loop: CSARGTMGNSPLHF. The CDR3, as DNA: TGCAGTGCTAGGGGGACCATGGGTAATTCACCCCTCCACTTT.

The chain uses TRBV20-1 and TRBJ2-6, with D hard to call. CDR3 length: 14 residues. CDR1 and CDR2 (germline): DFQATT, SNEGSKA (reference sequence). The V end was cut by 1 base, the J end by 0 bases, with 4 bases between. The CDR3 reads CSARGLSGANVLTF. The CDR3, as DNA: TGCAGTGCTAGAGGGCTCTCTGGGGCCAACGTCCTGACTTTC.

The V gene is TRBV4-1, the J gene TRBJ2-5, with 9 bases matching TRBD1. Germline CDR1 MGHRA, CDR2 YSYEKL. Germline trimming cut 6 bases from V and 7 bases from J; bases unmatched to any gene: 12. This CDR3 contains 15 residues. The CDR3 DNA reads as TGCGCCAGCAGTCCGGACAGGGGACCAAGTGGGACCCAGTACTTC. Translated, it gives CASSPDRGPSGTQYF.

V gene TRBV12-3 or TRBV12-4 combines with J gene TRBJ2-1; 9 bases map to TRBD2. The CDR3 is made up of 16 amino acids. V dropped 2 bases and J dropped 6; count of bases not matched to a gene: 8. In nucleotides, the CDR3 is TGTGCCAGCAGTTTAAGTGGCGGGGGGGCCCTCAATGAGCAGTTCTTC. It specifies CASSLSGGGALNEQFF.

The CDR3 DNA reads as TGCAGTGCTAGACGAGGAGTGGGACGGGACAGGTATTCACCCCTCCACTTT. Protein product: CSARRGVGRDRYSPLHF. V usage is TRBV20-1 and J usage is TRBJ1-6; 8 bases are shared with TRBD1. CDR3 length: 17 amino acids. J was trimmed by 8 bases and V by 2 bases; bases with no gene match: 14. From germline, CDR1 is DFQATT and CDR2 SNEGSKA (reference sequence).

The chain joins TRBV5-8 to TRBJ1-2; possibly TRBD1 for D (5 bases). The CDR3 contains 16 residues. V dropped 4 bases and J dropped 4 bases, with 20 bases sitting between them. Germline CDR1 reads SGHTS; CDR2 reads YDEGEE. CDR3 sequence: CASSLRAGPKIYGYTF. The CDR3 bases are TGTGCCAGCAGCCTGCGGGCGGGACCGAAAATCTATGGCTACACCTTC.

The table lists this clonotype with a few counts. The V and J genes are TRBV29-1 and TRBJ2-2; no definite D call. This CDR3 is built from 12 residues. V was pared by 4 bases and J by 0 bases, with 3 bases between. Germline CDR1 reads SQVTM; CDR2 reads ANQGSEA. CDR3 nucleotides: TGCAGCGTTGGCCCGAACACCGGGGAGCTGTTTTTT. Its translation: CSVGPNTGELFF.

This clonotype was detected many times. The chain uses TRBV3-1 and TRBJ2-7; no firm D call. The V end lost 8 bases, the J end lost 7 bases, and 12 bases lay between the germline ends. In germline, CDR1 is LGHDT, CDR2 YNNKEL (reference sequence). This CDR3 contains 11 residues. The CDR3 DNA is TGTGCCAGCCGAGGACCGCGGGAGCAGTACTTC. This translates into CASRGPREQYF.

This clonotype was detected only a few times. CDR3 sequence (DNA): TGTGCCAGCAGGCACGGGGGGACCCAGTACTTC. Protein sequence: CASRHGGTQYF. This sequence joins TRBV3-1 and TRBJ2-5; TRBD2 might be the D (6 bases). Germline loops: CDR1 LGHDT, CDR2 YNNKEL (reference sequence). Trimming took 6 bases from V and 7 from J, leaving 9 bases between them. The CDR3 covers 11 residues.

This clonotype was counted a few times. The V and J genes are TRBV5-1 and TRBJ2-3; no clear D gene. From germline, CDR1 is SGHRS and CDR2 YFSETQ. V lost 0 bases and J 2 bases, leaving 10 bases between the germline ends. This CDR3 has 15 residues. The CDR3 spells CASSLANPNTDTQYF. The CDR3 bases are TGCGCCAGCAGCTTGGCTAACCCCAACACAGATACGCAGTATTTT.

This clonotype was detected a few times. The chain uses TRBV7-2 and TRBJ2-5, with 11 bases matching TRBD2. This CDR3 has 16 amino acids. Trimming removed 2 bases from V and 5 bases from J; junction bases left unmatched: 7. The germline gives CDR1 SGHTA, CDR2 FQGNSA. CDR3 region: CASSLLAGGVGETQYF. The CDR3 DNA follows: TGTGCCAGCAGCTTACTAGCGGGAGGAGTAGGTGAGACCCAGTACTTC.

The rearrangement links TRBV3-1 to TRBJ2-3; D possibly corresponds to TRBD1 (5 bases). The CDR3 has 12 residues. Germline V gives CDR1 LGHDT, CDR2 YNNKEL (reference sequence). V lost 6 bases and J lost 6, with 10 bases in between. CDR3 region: CASSTGKDTQYF. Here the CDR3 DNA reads TGTGCCAGCAGTACAGGAAAGGATACGCAGTATTTT.